This TCR beta chain was observed in a study of T-cell memory formation after mild COVID-19. TCRdb analysed the 5' RACE reads with MiXCR anew, one entry per CDR3 protein. The repertoire includes about 350,000 distinct CDR3 sequences, 12% to 15% of them detected once, and approximately 22% sits in the top ten. This clonotype was seen a few times. The CDR3 has 14 amino acids. V was clipped by 5 bases and J by 3 bases, with 10 bases between them. Germline-derived CDR1 and CDR2 are MGHDK and SYGVNS. The receptor was isolated from a man between 18 and 35 years old who had mild COVID-19 (a few samples of this study predate the infection). Cell type and time point are not known. The chain links TRBV25-1 to TRBJ2-2, with D perhaps matching TRBD1 (6 bases). Specimen: PBMCs or a T cell subset sorted from them (not recorded which). CDR3 loop: CASSIDRYTGELFF. The CDR3 nucleotides read TGTGCCAGCAGTATTGACAGGTACACCGGGGAGCTGTTTTTT.